This T cell receptor (beta chain) was obtained from a study of blood T cell repertoires in COVID-19. Cohort allocation depended upon clinical history that participants reported. Between the trimmed V and J ends, which lost 4 bases and 11 bases, there was a span of 15 bases. Germline lookup yields CDR1 SGHTA and CDR2 FQGNSA. The CDR3 extends over 13 amino acids. Only in-frame clones appear in the TCRdb table, and some are missing; sequencing was by immunoSEQ multiplex PCR. Here the sample spans roughly 160,000 clones, around four fifths being singletons. The chain carries TRBV7-2 and TRBJ1-5, with TRBD1 as a possible D gene (6 bases). The sample comprised PBMCs or T cells enriched from blood (not recorded which). The clonotype comes from a woman aged 60-70 years who had recovered from COVID-19. The CDR3 sequence is CASSSNKGGAQHF. The CDR3 nucleotides read TGTGCCAGCAGCTCTAACAAAGGGGGGGCCCAGCATTTT.